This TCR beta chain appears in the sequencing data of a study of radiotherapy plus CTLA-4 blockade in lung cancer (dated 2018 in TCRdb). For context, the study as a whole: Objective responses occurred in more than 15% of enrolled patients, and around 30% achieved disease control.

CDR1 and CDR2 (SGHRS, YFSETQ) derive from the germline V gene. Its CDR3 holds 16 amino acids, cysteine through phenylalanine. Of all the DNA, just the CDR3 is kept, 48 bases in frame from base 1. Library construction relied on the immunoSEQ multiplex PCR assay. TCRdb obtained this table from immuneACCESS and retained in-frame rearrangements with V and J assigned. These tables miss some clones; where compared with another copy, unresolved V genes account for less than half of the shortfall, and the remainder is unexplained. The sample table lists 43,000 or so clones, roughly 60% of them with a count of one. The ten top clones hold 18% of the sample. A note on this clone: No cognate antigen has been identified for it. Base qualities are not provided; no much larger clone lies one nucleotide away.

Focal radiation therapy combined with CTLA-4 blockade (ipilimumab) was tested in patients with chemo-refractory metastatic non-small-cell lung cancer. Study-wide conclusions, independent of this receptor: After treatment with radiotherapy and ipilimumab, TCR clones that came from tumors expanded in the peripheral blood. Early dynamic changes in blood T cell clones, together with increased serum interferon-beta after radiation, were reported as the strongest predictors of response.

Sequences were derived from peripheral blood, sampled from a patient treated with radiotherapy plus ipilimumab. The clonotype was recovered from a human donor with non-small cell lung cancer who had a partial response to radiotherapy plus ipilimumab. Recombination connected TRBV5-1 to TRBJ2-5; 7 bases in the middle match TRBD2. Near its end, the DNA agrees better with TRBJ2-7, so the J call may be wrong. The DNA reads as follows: TGCGCCAGCAGCTTGAGAGGGGCGGGGGAGGCCTACGAGCAGTACTTC. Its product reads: CASSLRGAGEAYEQYF.